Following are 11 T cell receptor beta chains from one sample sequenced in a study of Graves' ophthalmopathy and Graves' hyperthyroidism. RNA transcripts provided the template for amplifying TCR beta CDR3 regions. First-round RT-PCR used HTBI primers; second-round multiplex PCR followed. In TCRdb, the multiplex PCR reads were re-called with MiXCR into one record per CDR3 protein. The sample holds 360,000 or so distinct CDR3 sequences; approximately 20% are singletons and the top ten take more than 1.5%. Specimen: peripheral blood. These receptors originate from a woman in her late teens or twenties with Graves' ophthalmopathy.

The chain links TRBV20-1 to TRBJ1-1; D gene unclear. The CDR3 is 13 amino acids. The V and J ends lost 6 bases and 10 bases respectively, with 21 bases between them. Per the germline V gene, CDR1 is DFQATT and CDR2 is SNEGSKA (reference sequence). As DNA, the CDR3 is TGCAGTGCGAGTTTAGGGAGGGCTGGCGTAGCTTTCTTT. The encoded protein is CSASLGRAGVAFF.

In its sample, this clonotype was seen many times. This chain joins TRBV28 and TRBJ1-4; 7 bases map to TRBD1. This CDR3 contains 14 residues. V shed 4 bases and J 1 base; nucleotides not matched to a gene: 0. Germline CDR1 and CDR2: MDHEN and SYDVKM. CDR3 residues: CASSYRGTNEKLFF. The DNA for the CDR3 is TGTGCCAGCAGTTACAGGGGAACTAATGAAAAACTGTTTTTT. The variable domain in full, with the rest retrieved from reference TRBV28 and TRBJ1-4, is DVKVTQSSRYLVKRTGEKVFLECVQDMDHENMFWYRQDPGLGLRLIYFSYDVKMKEKGDIPEGYSVSREKKERFSLILESASTNQTSMYLCASSYRGTNEKLFFGSGTQLSVL.

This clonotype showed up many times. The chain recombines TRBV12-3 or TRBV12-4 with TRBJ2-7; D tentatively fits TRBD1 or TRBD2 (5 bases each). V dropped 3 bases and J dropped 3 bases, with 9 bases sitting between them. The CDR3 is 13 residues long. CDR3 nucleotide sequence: TGTGCCAGCAGTTTGGGGGAAAACTACGAGCAGTACTTC. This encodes CASSLGENYEQYF.

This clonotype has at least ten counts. CDR3 nucleotides: TGTGCCAGCAGTGCACAGGGGAGGAAGGACACTGAAGCTTTCTTT. This sequence encodes CASSAQGRKDTEAFF. The gene calls are TRBV6-2 or TRBV6-3 and TRBJ1-1; 7 bases line up with TRBD1. The CDR3 loop spans 15 amino acids. Germline lookup yields CDR1 MNHEY and CDR2 SVGEGT. The V segment lost 5 bases and the J segment 3 bases; nucleotides outside the gene matches: 9.

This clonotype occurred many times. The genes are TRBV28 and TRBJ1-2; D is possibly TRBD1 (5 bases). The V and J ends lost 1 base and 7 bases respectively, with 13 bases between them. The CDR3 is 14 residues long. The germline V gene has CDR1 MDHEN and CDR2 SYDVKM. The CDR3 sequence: CASSLSGLIGGYTF. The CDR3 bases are TGTGCCAGCAGTTTATCAGGGTTAATTGGTGGCTACACCTTC.

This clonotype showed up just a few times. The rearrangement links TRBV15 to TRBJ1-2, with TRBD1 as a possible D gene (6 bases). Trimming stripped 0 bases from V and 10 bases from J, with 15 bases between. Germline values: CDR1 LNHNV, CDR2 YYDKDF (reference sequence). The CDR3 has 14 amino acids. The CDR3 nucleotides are TGTGCCACCAGCAGAGATGTCGGGGGGCAACTCTACACCTTC. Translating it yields CATSRDVGGQLYTF. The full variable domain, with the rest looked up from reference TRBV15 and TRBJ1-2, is DAMVIQNPRYQVTQFGKPVTLSCSQTLNHNVMYWYQQKSSQAPKLLFHYYDKDFNNEADTPDNFQSRRPNTSFCFLDIRSPGLGDTAMYLCATSRDVGGQLYTFGSGTRLTVV.

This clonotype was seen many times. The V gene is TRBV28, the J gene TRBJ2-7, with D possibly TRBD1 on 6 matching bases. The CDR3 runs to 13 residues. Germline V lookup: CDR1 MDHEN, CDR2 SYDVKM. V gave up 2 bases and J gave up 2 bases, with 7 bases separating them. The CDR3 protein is CASSLNRAYEQYF. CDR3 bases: TGTGCCAGCAGTTTAAACAGGGCCTACGAGCAGTACTTC.

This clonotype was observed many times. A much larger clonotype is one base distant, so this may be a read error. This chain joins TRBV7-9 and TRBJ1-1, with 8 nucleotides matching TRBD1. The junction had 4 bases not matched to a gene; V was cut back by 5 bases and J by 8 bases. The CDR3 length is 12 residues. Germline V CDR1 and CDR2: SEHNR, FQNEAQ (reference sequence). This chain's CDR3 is CASSGGDREAFF. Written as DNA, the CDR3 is TGTGCCAGCAGCGGGGGGGACAGGGAAGCTTTCTTT.

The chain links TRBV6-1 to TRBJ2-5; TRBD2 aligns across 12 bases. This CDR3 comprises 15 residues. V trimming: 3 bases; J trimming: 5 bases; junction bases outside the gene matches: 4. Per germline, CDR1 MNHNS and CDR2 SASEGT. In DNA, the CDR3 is TGTGCCAGCAGTGACGGACTAGCGGGAAAGGAGACCCAGTACTTC. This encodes CASSDGLAGKETQYF.

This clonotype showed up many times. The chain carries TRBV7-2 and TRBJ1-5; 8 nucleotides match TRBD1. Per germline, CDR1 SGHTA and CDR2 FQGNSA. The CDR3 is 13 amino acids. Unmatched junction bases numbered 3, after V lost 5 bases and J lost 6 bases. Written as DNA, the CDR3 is TGTGCCAGCAGCGTACAGGGGGGTCAGCCCCAGCATTTT. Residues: CASSVQGGQPQHF.

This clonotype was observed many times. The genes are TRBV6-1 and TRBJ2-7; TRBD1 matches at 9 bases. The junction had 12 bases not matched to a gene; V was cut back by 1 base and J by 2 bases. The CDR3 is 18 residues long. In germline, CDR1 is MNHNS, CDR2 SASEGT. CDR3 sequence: CASSEGRTGARTTYEQYF. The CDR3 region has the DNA TGTGCCAGCAGTGAAGGGAGGACAGGGGCGAGGACCACCTACGAGCAGTACTTC.